The entry below gives a single TCR beta chain sequence along with its context. This entry is derived from a study of blood T cell repertoires in COVID-19. Study-wide context: Spain, Italy and the United States supplied samples that represented acute and convalescent COVID-19.

As handled by the study authors: Amplification from reference gene primers served as the basis for estimated nucleated cell counts. TCRdb's table, derived via immunoSEQ multiplex PCR, lists solely in-frame clones and lacks some. That table supplies the V and J calls and clone size; D and trimming were determined from the DNA. The profile shows over 60,000 clones, over 80% of them singletons. The sequence was obtained from a human donor in a cohort sampled during active COVID-19. What was sequenced was peripheral blood.

The CDR3 loop reads CASSSQGTSVYGYTF. CDR3 DNA: TGTGCCAGCAGCTCTCAGGGGACGTCGGTCTATGGCTACACCTTC. The chain carries TRBV7-9 and TRBJ1-2; D is perhaps TRBD1 (6 bases). Trimming pared 4 bases from V and 4 bases from J, leaving 16 bases between. The CDR3 consists of 15 residues. Germline CDR1 SEHNR, CDR2 FQNEAQ (reference sequence). The full variable domain, completed using reference TRBV7-9 and TRBJ1-2, is DTGVSQNPRHKITKRGQNVTFRCDPISEHNRLYWYRQTLGQGPEFLTYFQNEAQLEKSRLLSDRFSAERPKGSFSTLEIQRTEQGDSAMYLCASSSQGTSVYGYTFGSGTRLTVV.